The text below deals with one T cell receptor beta chain. This record comes from a study of OX40 agonist ivuxolimab in advanced cancers. Only in-frame clones appear in the TCRdb table, and some are missing; sequencing was by immunoSEQ multiplex PCR. The sample records some 98,000 clones, 91% being singletons. This CDR3 is 15 amino acids long. The V call is TRBV21-1, the J call TRBJ2-7. TRBV21-1 counts as a pseudogene. This TCR derives from an adult with an advanced solid tumor such as melanoma, head and neck, liver or kidney cancer. Specimen: CD4+ or CD8+ T cells sorted from blood, collected in a trial of the OX40 agonist ivuxolimab. The CDR3 here is CASSLQRKVGYEQYF. DNA of the CDR3: TGTGCCAGCAGTCTGCAGAGAAAGGTAGGCTACGAGCAGTACTTC.